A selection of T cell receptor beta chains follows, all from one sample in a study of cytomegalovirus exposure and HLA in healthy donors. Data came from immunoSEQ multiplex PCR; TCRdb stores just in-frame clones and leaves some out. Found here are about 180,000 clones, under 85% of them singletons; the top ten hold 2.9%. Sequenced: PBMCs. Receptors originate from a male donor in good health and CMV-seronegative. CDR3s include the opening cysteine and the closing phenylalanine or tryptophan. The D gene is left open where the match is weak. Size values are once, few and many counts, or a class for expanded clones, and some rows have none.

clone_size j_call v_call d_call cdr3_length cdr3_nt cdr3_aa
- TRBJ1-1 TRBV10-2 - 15 TGCGCCAGCAGTGTGGGCAGATACATGAACACTGAAGCTTTCTTT CASSVGRYMNTEAFF
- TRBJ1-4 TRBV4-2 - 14 TGTGCCAGCAGCCATATCGGGGCTAATGAAAAACTGTTTTTT CASSHIGANEKLFF
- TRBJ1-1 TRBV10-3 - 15 TGTGCCATCAGTGACGGGCGGGGGGTGAACACTGAAGCTTTCTTT CAISDGRGVNTEAFF
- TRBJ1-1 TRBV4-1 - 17 TGCGCCAGCAGCCCCGAGGACAGTCGGACTTGGGGCACTGAAGCTTTCTTT CASSPEDSRTWGTEAFF
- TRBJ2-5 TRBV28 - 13 TGTGCCAGCAGATTGACAGGACCCAGGGAGCAGTACTTC CASRLTGPREQYF
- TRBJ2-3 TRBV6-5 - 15 TGTGCCAGCAGTTACCTCTCCGGGGGCACAGATACGCAGTATTTT CASSYLSGGTDTQYF
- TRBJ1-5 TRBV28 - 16 TGTGCCAGCAGTTTTCTCGGGTCGAATAGCAATCAGCCCCAGCATTTT CASSFLGSNSNQPQHF
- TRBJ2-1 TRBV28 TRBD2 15 TGTGCCAGCAGTTCTCTAGCGGGAGCCTACAATGAGCAGTTCTTC CASSSLAGAYNEQFF
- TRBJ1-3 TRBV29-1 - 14 TGCAGCGTTTCGGGGAGGAGCTCTGGAAACACCATATATTTT CSVSGRSSGNTIYF
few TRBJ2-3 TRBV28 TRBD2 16 TGTGCCAGCAGTTTTTATGCGGGAGCGAGCACAGATACGCAGTATTTT CASSFYAGASTDTQYF
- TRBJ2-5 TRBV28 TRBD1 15 TGTGCCAGCACCCTACAGGGGGCGAGGAGAGAGACCCAGTACTTC CASTLQGARRETQYF
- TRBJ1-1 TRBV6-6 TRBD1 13 TGTGCCAGCAGTTTAGGGACAGCCCTTGAAGCTTTCTTT CASSLGTALEAFF
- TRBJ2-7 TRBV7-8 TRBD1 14 TGTGCCAGCAGCTTCACGGGACAGGCCTACGAGCAGTACTTC CASSFTGQAYEQYF
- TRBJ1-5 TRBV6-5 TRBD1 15 TGTGCCAGCAGTTTTGACAGGGGAGTCGGTCAGCCCCAGCATTTT CASSFDRGVGQPQHF
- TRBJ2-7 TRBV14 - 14 TGTGCCAGCAGCCTTCGGCTCGACAGCTACGAGCAGTACTTC CASSLRLDSYEQYF
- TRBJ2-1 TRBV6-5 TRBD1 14 TGTGCCAGCAGTTCCAATCCAGGGGGTGATGAGCAGTTCTTC CASSSNPGGDEQFF
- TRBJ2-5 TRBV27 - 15 TGTGCCAGCAGTGATATCTTTGGGGGGAAGGGGACCCAGTACTTC CASSDIFGGKGTQYF
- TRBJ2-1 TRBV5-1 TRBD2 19 TGCGCCAGCAGCCCACGGACTAGCGGGACCCTAACCCGAAACAATGAGCAGTTCTTC CASSPRTSGTLTRNNEQFF
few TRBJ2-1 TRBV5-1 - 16 TGCGCCAGCAGCTTGGCAGTCGGGCGGGTTTACAATGAGCAGTTCTTC CASSLAVGRVYNEQFF
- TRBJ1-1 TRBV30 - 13 TGTGCCTGGACCTTGGACACGACCTATGAAGCTTTCTTT CAWTLDTTYEAFF
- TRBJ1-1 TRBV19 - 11 TGTGCCAGTAGTGTGGCAAATGAAGCTTTCTTT CASSVANEAFF
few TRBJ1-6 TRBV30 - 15 TGTGCCTGGAGTGTGGCCGGCCCCGGGAATTCACCCCTCCACTTT CAWSVAGPGNSPLHF
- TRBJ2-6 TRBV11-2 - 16 TGTGCCAGCAGCTTCCAGGGGGGCTCTGGGGCCAACGTCCTGACTTTC CASSFQGGSGANVLTF
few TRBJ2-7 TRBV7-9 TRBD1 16 TGTTCCAGCAGCTCCCGGCCGGGACAGGCGTCCAACGAGCAGTACTTC CSSSSRPGQASNEQYF
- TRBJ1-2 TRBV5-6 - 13 TGTGCCAGCAGCCCCGACAGTAGATATGGCTACACCTTC CASSPDSRYGYTF
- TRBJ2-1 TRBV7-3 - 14 TGTGCCAGCAGCTCTAGCTGGAGAGACAATGAGCAGTTCTTC CASSSSWRDNEQFF
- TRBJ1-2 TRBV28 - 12 TGTGCCAGCAGTCTGGTCGGCTATGGCTACACCTTC CASSLVGYGYTF
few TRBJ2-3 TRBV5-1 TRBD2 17 TGCGCCAGCAGCTTGAGTCCACTTGTGGGCGGGGGGGATACGCAGTATTTT CASSLSPLVGGGDTQYF
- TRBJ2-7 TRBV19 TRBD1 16 TGTGCCAGTAGTAACCAGGGACAGGTCAAATCCTACGAGCAGTACTTC CASSNQGQVKSYEQYF
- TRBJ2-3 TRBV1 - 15 TGCACCAGCAGCCAAGAAGCGATTAGCACAGATACGCAGTATTTT CTSSQEAISTDTQYF
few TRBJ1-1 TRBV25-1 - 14 TGTGCCAGTCAACCTTCGTCAGGGAACACTGAAGCTTTCTTT CASQPSSGNTEAFF
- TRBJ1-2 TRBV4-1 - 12 TGCGCCAGCGGAGGAAGGGTTGGAGGCTACACCTTC CASGGRVGGYTF
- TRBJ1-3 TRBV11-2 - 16 TGTGCCAGCAGCTTAGTGGAGGGGAGCTCTGGAAACACCATATATTTT CASSLVEGSSGNTIYF
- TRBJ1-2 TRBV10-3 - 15 TGTGCCATCAGTGAGTCTGGAGGGGCCGGCTATGGCTACACCTTC CAISESGGAGYGYTF
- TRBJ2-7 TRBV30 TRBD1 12 TGTGCCTCGACAGGGGGAACCTACGAGCAGTACTTC CASTGGTYEQYF
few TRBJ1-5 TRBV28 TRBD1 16 TGTGCCAGCAGACCCCGACAGGGACGGGGAAATCAGCCCCAGCATTTT CASRPRQGRGNQPQHF
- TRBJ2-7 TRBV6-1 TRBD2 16 TGTGCCAGCAGTGAAGGCGGGGGGGCTCTAAGGTACGAGCAGTACTTC CASSEGGGALRYEQYF
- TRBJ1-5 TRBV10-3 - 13 TGTGCCATCAGTGTATCCGGCAATCAGCCCCAGCATTTT CAISVSGNQPQHF
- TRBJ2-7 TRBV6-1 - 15 TGTGCCAGCAGGTTGTATAGGGGGTCCGAGGGGGAGCAGTACTTC CASRLYRGSEGEQYF
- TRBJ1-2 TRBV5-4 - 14 TGTGCCAGCAGCTTGGCCGCGGGGGCTTTTGGCTACACCTTC CASSLAAGAFGYTF
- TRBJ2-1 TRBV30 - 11 TGTGCCTTTTACAGGGCCCATGAGCAGTTCTTC CAFYRAHEQFF
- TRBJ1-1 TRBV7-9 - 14 TGTTCCAGCCAATCGGGAAACATGAACACTGAAGCTTTCTTT CSSQSGNMNTEAFF
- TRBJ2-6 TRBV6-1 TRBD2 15 TGTGCCAGCTGGACTAGCGGGACTGGGGCCAACGTCCTGACTTTC CASWTSGTGANVLTF
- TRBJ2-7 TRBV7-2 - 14 TGTGCCAGCAGCTTTAGCGGAAGCTCCTACGAGCAGTACTTC CASSFSGSSYEQYF
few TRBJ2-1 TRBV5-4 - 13 TGTGCCAGCAGCCGTGGGGGGGCGGATGAGCAGTTCTTC CASSRGGADEQFF
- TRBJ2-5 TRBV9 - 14 TGTGCCAGCAGCGTAGCGCCAGGCCAAGAGACCCAGTACTTC CASSVAPGQETQYF
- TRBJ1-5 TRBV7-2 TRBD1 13 TGTGCCAGCAGCGGGGACAGGAATCAGCCCCAGCATTTT CASSGDRNQPQHF
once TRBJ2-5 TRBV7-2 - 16 TGTGCCAGCAGCTTAGTTGGCGGCGCAACGGGGGAGACCCAGTACTTC CASSLVGGATGETQYF
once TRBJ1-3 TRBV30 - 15 TGTGCCTTGGGGGAAGGGGGATCTCGAGGAAACACCATATATTTT CALGEGGSRGNTIYF
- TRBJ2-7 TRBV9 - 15 TGTGCCAGCGCTACCTCTAGCGCCTTCTCCTACGAGCAGTACTTC CASATSSAFSYEQYF
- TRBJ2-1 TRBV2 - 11 TGTGCCAGCAGTTACTACAATGAGCAGTTCTTC CASSYYNEQFF
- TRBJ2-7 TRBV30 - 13 TGTGCCTGGAGTTACAGGGTCAACTACGAGCAGTACTTC CAWSYRVNYEQYF
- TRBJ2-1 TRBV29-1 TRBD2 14 TGCAGCGTCGATTTACTAGCGGTCTACAATGAGCAGTTCTTC CSVDLLAVYNEQFF
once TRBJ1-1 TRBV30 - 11 TGTGCCTGGAGTCCGGGGTATGAGGCTTTCTTT CAWSPGYEAFF
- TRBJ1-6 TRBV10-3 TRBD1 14 TGTGCCATCAGCTCCGGGACAGGGGAATCACCCCTCCACTTT CAISSGTGESPLHF
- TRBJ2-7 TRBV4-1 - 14 TGCGCCAGCAGCCCCACAGGGGGGGTGGGGGAGCAGTACTTC CASSPTGGVGEQYF
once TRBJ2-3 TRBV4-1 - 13 TGCGCCAGCAGCCTTAAGGGGGCAGATACGCAGTATTTT CASSLKGADTQYF
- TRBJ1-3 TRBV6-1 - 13 TGTGCCAGCAGTGAAGCCCGGGGAAACACCATATATTTT CASSEARGNTIYF
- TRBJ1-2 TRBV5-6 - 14 TGTGCCAGCAGCTTGGGGACAGCTAACTATGGCTACACCTTC CASSLGTANYGYTF
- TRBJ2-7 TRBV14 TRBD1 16 TGTGCCAGCAGCCAAGATATCCGGGACAGACCCTACGAGCAGTACTTC CASSQDIRDRPYEQYF